This note documents a single T cell receptor beta chain sequence. Its specificity is unknown. Unique molecular identifiers were present on the cDNA, and a universal primer site came from template switching. TCRdb processed the 5' RACE reads anew with MiXCR; each CDR3 protein has one entry. The sample includes roughly 250,000 distinct CDR3 sequences, about 14% of them seen just once. V was shortened by 4 bases and J by 3 bases, with 13 bases between the two germline ends. There are 15 residues in the CDR3. Germline-derived CDR1 and CDR2 are LGHDT and YNNKEL (reference sequence). This entry is derived from a study of identical twins. Broader study findings: Cross-sectional statistical analysis was relied on for the conclusions, without the same donors being followed. Fewer insertions marked abundant cord blood beta clonotypes; young adult naive trended weakly, memory not at all. Twin-shared out-of-frame alpha sequences were enriched for low generation probability.

Sequenced sample: memory (CD45RO+) T cells sorted from blood. The chain has TRBV3-1 and TRBJ1-5; tentative D call: TRBD1 (6 bases). This sequence originates from a woman aged 18 to 35 in good health. CDR3 protein: CASSPTGFNNQPQHF. The CDR3 DNA reads as TGTGCCAGCAGCCCCACAGGGTTCAACAATCAGCCCCAGCATTTT.